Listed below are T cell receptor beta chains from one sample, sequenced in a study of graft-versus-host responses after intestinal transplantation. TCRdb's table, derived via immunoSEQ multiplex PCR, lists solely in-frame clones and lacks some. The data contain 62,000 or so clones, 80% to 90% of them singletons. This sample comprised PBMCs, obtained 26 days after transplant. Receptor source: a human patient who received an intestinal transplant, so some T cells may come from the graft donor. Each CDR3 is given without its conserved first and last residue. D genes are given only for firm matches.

CDR3aa: ASETGDGNQPQH
v_gene: TRBV6-5
d_gene: TRBD1

CDR3aa: ASSLEDRGHQPQH
v_gene: TRBV5-5
d_gene: TRBD1

CDR3aa: ASSARGYSQPQH
v_gene: TRBV28
d_gene: TRBD1

CDR3aa: ASNKAGPAYNEQF
v_gene: TRBV19
d_gene: .

CDR3aa: ASSLRTSGRNEQY
v_gene: TRBV9
d_gene: TRBD2

CDR3aa: ASSIAGSSNQPQH
v_gene: TRBV19
d_gene: .

CDR3aa: ASFPRRGGNSEAF
v_gene: TRBV18
d_gene: .

CDR3aa: ASKRQENTEAF
v_gene: TRBV6-4
d_gene: .

CDR3aa: ARSSWTGTRSGNTIY
v_gene: TRBV5-3
d_gene: TRBD1

CDR3aa: AWLPHVRRVTYKGTEAF
v_gene: TRBV30
d_gene: .

CDR3aa: ASSLLAGGDNEQF
v_gene: TRBV18
d_gene: TRBD2

CDR3aa: ASSYTGEAEAF
v_gene: TRBV19
d_gene: TRBD1

CDR3aa: ASSLGTSGGARTDTQY
v_gene: TRBV7-6
d_gene: TRBD2

CDR3aa: ASSDAGNNYGYT
v_gene: TRBV2
d_gene: .

CDR3aa: SALMGDSSYEQY
v_gene: TRBV29-1
d_gene: TRBD1

CDR3aa: ATSRDSGRSYEQY
v_gene: TRBV15
d_gene: .

CDR3aa: ASSGWGQPNTEAF
v_gene: TRBV25-1
d_gene: TRBD1

CDR3aa: ASNEGVINEKLF
v_gene: TRBV19
d_gene: .

CDR3aa: ASSDPPVPEAF
v_gene: TRBV10-1
d_gene: .

CDR3aa: ASSLPGEASGGADLYNEQF
v_gene: TRBV4-2
d_gene: TRBD2

CDR3aa: ASSPVGLAGASDTQY
v_gene: TRBV5-6
d_gene: TRBD2

CDR3aa: ASSSVAQGSPLH
v_gene: TRBV6-1
d_gene: .

CDR3aa: ASSDRGWTSDYNEQF
v_gene: TRBV9
d_gene: TRBD2

CDR3aa: ASSFGQGSSYEQY
v_gene: TRBV5-5
d_gene: TRBD1

CDR3aa: ASSQERRTAEKLF
v_gene: TRBV4-1
d_gene: .

CDR3aa: ASSQDRAGTGELF
v_gene: TRBV4-2
d_gene: .

CDR3aa: ASSPPLAGAPETQY
v_gene: TRBV18
d_gene: TRBD2

CDR3aa: SASQEQY
v_gene: TRBV20-1
d_gene: .

CDR3aa: ATSRDGRGQGAGQPQH
v_gene: TRBV15
d_gene: TRBD1

CDR3aa: ASSYTGLAYEQF
v_gene: TRBV6-5
d_gene: TRBD2

CDR3aa: ASSARTGSFANTGELF
v_gene: TRBV9
d_gene: TRBD1

CDR3aa: ASSLDEGAARETQY
v_gene: TRBV7-8
d_gene: TRBD1

CDR3aa: ASSPEDRVTNEQF
v_gene: TRBV18
d_gene: TRBD1

CDR3aa: ASRESGDYGYT
v_gene: TRBV19
d_gene: .

CDR3aa: ASSLKSDQPQH
v_gene: TRBV5-6
d_gene: .

CDR3aa: ASSGWARGNTEAF
v_gene: TRBV28
d_gene: .

CDR3aa: ASGQRDRADQPQH
v_gene: TRBV6-1
d_gene: TRBD1

CDR3aa: TSIPRPGDSNQPQH
v_gene: TRBV6-6
d_gene: .

CDR3aa: ASSLRDRVWQPQH
v_gene: TRBV28
d_gene: TRBD1

CDR3aa: ASSLGPGGFKNIQY
v_gene: TRBV5-6
d_gene: TRBD1

CDR3aa: ASSDRLAGAGELF
v_gene: TRBV6-1
d_gene: TRBD2

CDR3aa: ASSLEGGGNQPQH
v_gene: TRBV5-1
d_gene: .

CDR3aa: ASRFKIGDNTEAF
v_gene: TRBV4-1
d_gene: .

CDR3aa: ASSPGQNEAF
v_gene: TRBV7-3
d_gene: .

CDR3aa: ASSFSAGLSYEQY
v_gene: TRBV5-1
d_gene: .

CDR3aa: ATSRGQEDEQF
v_gene: TRBV15
d_gene: .

CDR3aa: ASSELETQY
v_gene: TRBV2
d_gene: .

CDR3aa: ASSVGGGDEQY
v_gene: TRBV9
d_gene: TRBD2